This paragraph covers one T cell receptor (beta chain) sequence. These data are taken from a study of blood T cell repertoires in COVID-19. Germline V CDR1 and CDR2: LGHDT, YNNKEL (reference sequence). The CDR3 extends over 12 amino acids. V trimming: 6 bases; J trimming: 8 bases; junction bases outside the gene matches: 5. Per the authors' pipeline: By means of reference gene primer amplification, nucleated cell counts were estimated. Generated by immunoSEQ multiplex PCR, the TCRdb table keeps only in-frame clones and is missing some. D and trimming come from the DNA, and the V and J calls and clone size come from that table. The table shows hundreds of thousands of clones, with 65% to 85% occurring only once.

This chain uses TRBV3-1 (or the pseudogene TRBV3-2) with TRBJ1-1; 8 bases agree with TRBD1. The sequenced sample was PBMCs or T cells enriched from blood (not recorded which). This receptor was obtained from a woman aged 40 to 50 who had recovered from COVID-19. The CDR3 here is CASSRGQAEAFF. Here the CDR3 DNA reads TGTGCCAGCAGTCGGGGACAGGCCGAAGCTTTCTTT.